This TCR beta chain was sequenced in a study of OX40 agonist ivuxolimab in advanced cancers. This clone was detected only once. What it binds is unknown. Assay: immunoSEQ multiplex PCR; the TCRdb copy retains only in-frame clones and omits some. The sample has fewer than 45,000 clones; under 85% are singletons. General study points: Mean expanded clone counts were higher in CD8+ than CD4+ T cells. At 0.1 to 3.0 mg/kg, CD4+ and CD8+ blood T cells expanded clonally by week 6.

Trimming cost V 3 bases and J 16 bases, with 16 bases left between them. The CDR3 runs 12 residues. CDR1 is SGHAT, CDR2 FQNNGV, per germline. The chain carries TRBV11-2 and TRBJ2-1; D is possibly TRBD1 or TRBD2 (5 bases each). Sequencing was performed on CD4+ or CD8+ T cells sorted from blood, taken in a trial of the OX40 agonist ivuxolimab. The TCR sequence derives from an adult with an advanced solid tumor such as melanoma, head and neck, liver or kidney cancer. CDR3: CASSFFGTKGFF. In DNA form, the CDR3 reads TGTGCCAGCAGCTTCTTCGGGACCAAGGGATTCTTC.